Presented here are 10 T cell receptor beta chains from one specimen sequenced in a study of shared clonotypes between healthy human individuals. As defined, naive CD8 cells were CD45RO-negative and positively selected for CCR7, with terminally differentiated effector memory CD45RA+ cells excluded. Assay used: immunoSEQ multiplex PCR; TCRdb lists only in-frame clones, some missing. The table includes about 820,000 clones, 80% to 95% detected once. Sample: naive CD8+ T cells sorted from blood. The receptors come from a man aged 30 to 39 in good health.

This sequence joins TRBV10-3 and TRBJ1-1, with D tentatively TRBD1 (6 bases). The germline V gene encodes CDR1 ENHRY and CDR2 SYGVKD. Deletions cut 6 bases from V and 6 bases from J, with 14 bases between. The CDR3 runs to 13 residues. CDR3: CAIREQGYSEAFF. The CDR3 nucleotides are TGTGCCATCAGAGAACAGGGTTATTCTGAAGCTTTCTTT.

As DNA, the CDR3 is TGTGCCAGCAGTTTATCAGGGGGACAGGGTTCGGCTTTCTATGGCTACACCTTC. Protein: CASSLSGGQGSAFYGYTF. The chain recombines TRBV27 with TRBJ1-2, with 9 bases matching TRBD1. V lost 0 bases, J lost 4 bases, and 12 bases stayed unmatched. Germline V CDR1 and CDR2: MNHEY, SMNVEV (reference sequence). This CDR3 spans 18 amino acids.

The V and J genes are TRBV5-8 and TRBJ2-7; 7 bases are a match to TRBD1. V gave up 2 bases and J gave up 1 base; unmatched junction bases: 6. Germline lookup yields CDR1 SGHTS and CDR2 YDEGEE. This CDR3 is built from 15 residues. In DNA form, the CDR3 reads TGTGCCAGCAGCTTTTTAGGGGGCGTTTCCTACGAGCAGTACTTC. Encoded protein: CASSFLGGVSYEQYF. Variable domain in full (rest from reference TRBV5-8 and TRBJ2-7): EAGVTQSPTHLIKTRGQQATLRCSPISGHTSVYWYQQALGLGLQFLLWYDEGEERNRGNFPPRFSGRQFPNYSSELNVNALELEDSALYLCASSFLGGVSYEQYFGPGTRLTVT.

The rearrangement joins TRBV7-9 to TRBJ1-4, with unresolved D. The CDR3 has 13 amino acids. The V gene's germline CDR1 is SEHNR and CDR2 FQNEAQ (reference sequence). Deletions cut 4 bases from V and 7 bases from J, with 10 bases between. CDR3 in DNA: TGTGCCAGCAGCTCCGGGGATAGTGAAAAACTGTTTTTT. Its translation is CASSSGDSEKLFF.

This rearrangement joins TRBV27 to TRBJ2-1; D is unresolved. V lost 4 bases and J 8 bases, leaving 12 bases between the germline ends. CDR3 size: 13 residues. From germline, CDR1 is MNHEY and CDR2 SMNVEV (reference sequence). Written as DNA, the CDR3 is TGTGCCAGCAGTTCTCTGGTAGGGTATGAGCAGTTCTTC. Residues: CASSSLVGYEQFF.

The CDR3 DNA is TGTGCCAGCAGCCAAGTCCTAGCGGGAGGTTACACCGGGGAGCTGTTTTTT. Amino acids: CASSQVLAGGYTGELFF. The chain is built from TRBV4-2 and TRBJ2-2, with TRBD2 identical over 11 bases. V lost 1 base, J lost 3 bases, and 4 bases stayed unmatched. Per the germline V gene, CDR1 is LGHNA and CDR2 is YNFKEQ. This CDR3 is built from 17 residues.

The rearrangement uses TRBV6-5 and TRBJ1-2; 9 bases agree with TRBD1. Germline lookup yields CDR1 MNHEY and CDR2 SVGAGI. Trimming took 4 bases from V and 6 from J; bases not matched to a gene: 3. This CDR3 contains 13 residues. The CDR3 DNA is TGTGCCAGCAGTTGGGACAGGGTGGATGGCTACACCTTC. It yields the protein CASSWDRVDGYTF.

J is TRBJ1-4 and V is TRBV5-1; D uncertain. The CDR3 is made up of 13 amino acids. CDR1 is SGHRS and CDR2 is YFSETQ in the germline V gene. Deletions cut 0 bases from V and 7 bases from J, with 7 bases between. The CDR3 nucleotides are TGCGCCAGCAGCTTGGCCACCCCTGAAAAACTGTTTTTT. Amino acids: CASSLATPEKLFF. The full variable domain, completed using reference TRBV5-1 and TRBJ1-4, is KAGVTQTPRYLIKTRGQQVTLSCSPISGHRSVSWYQQTPGQGLQFLFEYFSETQRNKGNFPGRFSGRQFSNSRSEMNVSTLELGDSALYLCASSLATPEKLFFGSGTQLSVL.

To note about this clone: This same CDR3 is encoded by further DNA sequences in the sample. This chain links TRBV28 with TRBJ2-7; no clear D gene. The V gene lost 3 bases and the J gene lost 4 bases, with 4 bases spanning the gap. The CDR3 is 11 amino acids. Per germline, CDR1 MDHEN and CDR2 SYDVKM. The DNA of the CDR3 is TGTGCCAGCAGTTTGGGTTACGAGCAGTACTTC. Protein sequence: CASSLGYEQYF. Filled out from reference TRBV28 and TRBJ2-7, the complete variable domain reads DVKVTQSSRYLVKRTGEKVFLECVQDMDHENMFWYRQDPGLGLRLIYFSYDVKMKEKGDIPEGYSVSREKKERFSLILESASTNQTSMYLCASSLGYEQYFGPGTRLTVT.

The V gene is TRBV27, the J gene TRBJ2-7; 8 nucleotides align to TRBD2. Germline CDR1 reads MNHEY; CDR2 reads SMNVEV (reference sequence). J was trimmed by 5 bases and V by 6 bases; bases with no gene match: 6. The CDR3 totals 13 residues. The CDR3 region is CASRVGLVHEQYF. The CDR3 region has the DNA TGTGCCAGCAGGGTGGGACTAGTCCACGAGCAGTACTTC.